This TCR beta chain was identified during a study of T-cell reconstitution after alpha-beta-depleted transplantation in children (dated by TCRdb to about 2016). For the study in its entirety: The study quantitatively tracked T-cell immune reconstitution after TCRalphabeta/CD19-depleted allogeneic hematopoietic cell transplantation in children using TCR repertoire profiling. Study-level results and caveats: In some patients, the high TCRbeta diversity seen at day 60 was put down to recipient T cells and intrathymic progenitors that had survived conditioning. About two months after transplant, the apparently early recovery of alphabetaT-cell counts reportedly depended on just several hundred clones that had expanded rapidly and came from non-depleted graft cells. Over subsequent months, a decline in hyperexpanded clone frequencies was noted, and after one year, T-cell counts and TCRbeta diversity were mostly ascribed to newly produced T cells.

The label giving this sample's treatment or condition can be read as: allogeneic hematopoietic cell transplantation with graft depleted of TCRalphabeta T cells and CD19 B cells. The children who served as transplant recipients had been given grafts of TCRalphabeta/CD19-depleted allogeneic hematopoietic cells. Library creation used PCR. The sequencer was an Illumina HiSeq 2500. To normalize quantification of the TCRbeta repertoire, the TCR libraries were built with molecular barcoding that relied on unique molecular identifiers. TCRdb reanalyzed the raw reads on its own, using fastp at Q25 for trimming and MiXCR for clone calling, and kept in-frame beta chains. For every CDR3 protein sequence, its rows merge into one entry that carries the most common genes and DNA. Within this sample are about 260,000 distinct CDR3 sequences, with approximately 8% of them counted one time only. 5% to 8% of the sample goes to the ten largest clones.

CDR1 and CDR2 (LGHNA, YNFKEQ) derive from the germline V gene. Trimming leaves V shorter by 1 base and J shorter by 3 bases, with the junction holding 3 bases beyond the gene matches. There are 15 amino acids in the CDR3, from cysteine to phenylalanine inclusive. Solely the CDR3 DNA is kept, with 45 bases framed from the first base. As regards this clonotype: Its recognized antigen is unknown. No base quality values were provided; no much bigger clone lies one nucleotide off.

The chain is assembled from TRBV4-2 and TRBJ1-3, with 7 junctional bases fitting TRBD1. This specimen was PBMCs, mostly from graft donor cells, taken 180 days after TCRalphabeta/CD19-depleted stem cell transplant. The receptor comes from a male patient aged 10 to 17 who had a stem cell transplant for acute lymphoblastic leukemia, so the T cells may come from the graft donor. The CDR3 region reads CASSQGQGGGNTIYF. The DNA sequence is as follows: TGTGCCAGCAGCCAAGGACAGGGAGGTGGAAACACCATATATTTT.